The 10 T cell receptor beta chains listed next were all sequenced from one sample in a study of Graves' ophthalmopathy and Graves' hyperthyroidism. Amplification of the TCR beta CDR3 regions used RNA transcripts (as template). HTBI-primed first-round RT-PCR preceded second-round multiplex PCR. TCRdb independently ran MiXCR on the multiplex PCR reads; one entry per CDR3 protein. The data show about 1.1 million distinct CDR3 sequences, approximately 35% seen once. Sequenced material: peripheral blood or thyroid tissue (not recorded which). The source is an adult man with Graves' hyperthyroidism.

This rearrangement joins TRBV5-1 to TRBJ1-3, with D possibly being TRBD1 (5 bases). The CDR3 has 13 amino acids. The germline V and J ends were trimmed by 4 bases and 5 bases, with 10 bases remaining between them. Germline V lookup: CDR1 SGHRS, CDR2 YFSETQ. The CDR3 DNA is TGCGCCAGCAGCGAAACAGGTCGAAACACCATATATTTT. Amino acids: CASSETGRNTIYF. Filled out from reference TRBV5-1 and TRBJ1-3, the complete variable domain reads KAGVTQTPRYLIKTRGQQVTLSCSPISGHRSVSWYQQTPGQGLQFLFEYFSETQRNKGNFPGRFSGRQFSNSRSEMNVSTLELGDSALYLCASSETGRNTIYFGEGSWLTVV.

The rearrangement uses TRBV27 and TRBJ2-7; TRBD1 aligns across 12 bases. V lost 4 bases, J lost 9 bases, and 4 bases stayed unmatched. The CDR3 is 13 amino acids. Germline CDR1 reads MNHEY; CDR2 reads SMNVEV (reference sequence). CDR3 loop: CASSWDRGQGQYF. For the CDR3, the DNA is TGTGCCAGCAGTTGGGACAGGGGGCAAGGGCAGTACTTC.

The CDR3 is CASLLTLNYGYTF. CDR3 in DNA: TGTGCCAGCCTCCTAACCCTAAACTATGGCTACACCTTC. The rearrangement uses TRBV2 and TRBJ1-2; D gene unclear. The CDR3 consists of 13 residues. Trimming stripped 8 bases from V and 2 bases from J, with 12 bases between. From germline, CDR1 is SNHLY and CDR2 FYNNEI.

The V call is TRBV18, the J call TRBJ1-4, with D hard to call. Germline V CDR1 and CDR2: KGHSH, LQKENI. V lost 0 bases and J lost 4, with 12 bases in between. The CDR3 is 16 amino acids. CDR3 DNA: TGTGCCAGCTCACCACCGACCAAGTGGGGTAATGAAAAACTGTTTTTT. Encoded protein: CASSPPTKWGNEKLFF. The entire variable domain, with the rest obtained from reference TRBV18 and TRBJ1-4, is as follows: NAGVMQNPRHLVRRRGQEARLRCSPMKGHSHVYWYRQLPEEGLKFMVYLQKENIIDESGMPKERFSAEFPKEGPSILRIQQVVRGDSAAYFCASSPPTKWGNEKLFFGSGTQLSVL.

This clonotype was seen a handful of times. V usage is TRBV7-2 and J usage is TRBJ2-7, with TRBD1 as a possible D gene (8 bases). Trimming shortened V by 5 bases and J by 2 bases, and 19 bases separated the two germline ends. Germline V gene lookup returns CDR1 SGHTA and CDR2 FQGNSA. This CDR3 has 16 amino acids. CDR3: CASSRTGGGAAYEQYF. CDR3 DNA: TGTGCCAGCAGCCGTACAGGGGGGGGGGCAGCCTACGAGCAGTACTTC.

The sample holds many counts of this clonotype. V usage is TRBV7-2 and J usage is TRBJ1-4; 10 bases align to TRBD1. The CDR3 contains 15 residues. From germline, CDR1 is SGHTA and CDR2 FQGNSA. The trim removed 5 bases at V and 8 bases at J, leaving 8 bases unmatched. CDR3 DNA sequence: TGTGCCAGCAGCCCGTGGGGACAGGGGAGCGAAAAACTGTTTTTT. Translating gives CASSPWGQGSEKLFF.

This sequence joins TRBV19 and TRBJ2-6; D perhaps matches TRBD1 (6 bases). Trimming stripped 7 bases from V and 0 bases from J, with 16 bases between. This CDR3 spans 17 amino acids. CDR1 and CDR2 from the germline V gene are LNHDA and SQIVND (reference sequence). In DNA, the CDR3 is TGTGCCAGTACCCCGGGACATCCCAGCTCTGGGGCCAACGTCCTGACTTTC. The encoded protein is CASTPGHPSSGANVLTF. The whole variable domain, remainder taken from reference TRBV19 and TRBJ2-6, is DGGITQSPKYLFRKEGQNVTLSCEQNLNHDAMYWYRQDPGQGLRLIYYSQIVNDFQKGDIAEGYSVSREKKESFPLTVTSAQKNPTAFYLCASTPGHPSSGANVLTFGAGSRLTVL.

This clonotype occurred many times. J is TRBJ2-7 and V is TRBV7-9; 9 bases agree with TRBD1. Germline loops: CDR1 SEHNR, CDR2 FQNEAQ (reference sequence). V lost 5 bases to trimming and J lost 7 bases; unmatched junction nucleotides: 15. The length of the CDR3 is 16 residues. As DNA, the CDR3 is TGTGCCAGCAGCGGGACGGGACAGGGTCGTATGCTTGAGCAGTACTTC. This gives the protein CASSGTGQGRMLEQYF.

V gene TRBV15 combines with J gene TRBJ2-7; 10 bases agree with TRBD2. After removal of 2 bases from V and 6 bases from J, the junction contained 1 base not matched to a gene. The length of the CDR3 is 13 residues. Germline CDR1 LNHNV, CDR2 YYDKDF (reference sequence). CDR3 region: CATSRSSGSEQYF. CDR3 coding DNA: TGTGCCACCAGCAGATCTAGCGGGAGCGAGCAGTACTTC.

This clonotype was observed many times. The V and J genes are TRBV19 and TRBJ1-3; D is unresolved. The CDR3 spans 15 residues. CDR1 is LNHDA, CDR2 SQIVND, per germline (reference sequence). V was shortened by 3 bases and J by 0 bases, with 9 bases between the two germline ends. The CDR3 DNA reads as TGTGCCAGTAGTATTTCGTCAGGCTCTGGAAACACCATATATTTT. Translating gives CASSISSGSGNTIYF.